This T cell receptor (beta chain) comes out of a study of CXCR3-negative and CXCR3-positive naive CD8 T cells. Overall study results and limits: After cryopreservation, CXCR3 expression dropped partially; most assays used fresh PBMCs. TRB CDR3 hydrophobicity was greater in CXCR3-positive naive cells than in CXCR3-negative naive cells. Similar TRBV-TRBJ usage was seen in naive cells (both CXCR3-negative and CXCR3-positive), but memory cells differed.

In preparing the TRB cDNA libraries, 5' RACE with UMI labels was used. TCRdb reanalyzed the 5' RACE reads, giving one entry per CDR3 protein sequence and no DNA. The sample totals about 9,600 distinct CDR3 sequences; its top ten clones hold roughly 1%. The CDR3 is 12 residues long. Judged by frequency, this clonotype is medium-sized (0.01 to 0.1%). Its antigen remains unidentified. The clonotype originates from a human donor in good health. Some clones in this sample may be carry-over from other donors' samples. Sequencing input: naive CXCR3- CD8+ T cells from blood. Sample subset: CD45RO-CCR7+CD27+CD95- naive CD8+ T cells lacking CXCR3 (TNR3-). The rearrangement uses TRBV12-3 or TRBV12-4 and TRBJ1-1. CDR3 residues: CASGYVGTEAFF.